These 4 T cell receptor beta chains were sequenced from one sample in a study of CD8 T cells in Susac syndrome. An input of roughly 0.45 to 1 ug of RNA was subjected to reverse transcription using random hexamers. TCRdb fed the immunoSEQ multiplex PCR reads into MiXCR, producing one record per CDR3 protein. The table shows about 290,000 distinct CDR3 sequences, with 65% to 90% occurring only once. Sequencing input: CD8+ T cells from PBMCs. These receptors were taken from a human donor with multiple sclerosis.

This clonotype was counted once. The rearrangement uses TRBV19 and TRBJ2-2; D is possibly TRBD1 (9 bases). Trimming left V 9 bases short and J 2 bases short, with 25 bases between. The CDR3 contains 18 residues. The germline V gene encodes CDR1 LNHDA and CDR2 SQIVND (reference sequence). CDR3: CASFTKTGGLVNTGELFF. CDR3 DNA sequence: TGTGCCAGCTTCACCAAGACAGGGGGACTAGTCAACACCGGGGAGCTGTTTTTT. Full variable domain (rest looked up from reference TRBV19 and TRBJ2-2): DGGITQSPKYLFRKEGQNVTLSCEQNLNHDAMYWYRQDPGQGLRLIYYSQIVNDFQKGDIAEGYSVSREKKESFPLTVTSAQKNPTAFYLCASFTKTGGLVNTGELFFGEGSRLTVL.

This clonotype was recorded once. The J gene is TRBJ1-1, the V gene TRBV28, with 7 bases aligning to TRBD1. V shed 6 bases and J 5 bases; nucleotides not matched to a gene: 3. The length of the CDR3 is 12 residues. The V gene's germline CDR1 is MDHEN and CDR2 SYDVKM. The CDR3: CASSDRETEAFF. Here the CDR3 DNA reads TGTGCCAGCAGCGACAGGGAGACTGAAGCTTTCTTT. The whole variable domain, remainder taken from reference TRBV28 and TRBJ1-1, is DVKVTQSSRYLVKRTGEKVFLECVQDMDHENMFWYRQDPGLGLRLIYFSYDVKMKEKGDIPEGYSVSREKKERFSLILESASTNQTSMYLCASSDRETEAFFGQGTRLTVV.

Written as DNA, the CDR3 is TGTGCCAGCAGTGACCGGATTTGGGGCACAGATACGCAGTATTTT. It encodes CASSDRIWGTDTQYF. The rearrangement joins TRBV2 to TRBJ2-3; D call uncertain. This CDR3 spans 15 amino acids. V was clipped by 3 bases and J by 1 base, with 11 bases between them. The germline V gene has CDR1 SNHLY and CDR2 FYNNEI.

CDR3 residues: CSALFRDLGTDTQYF. The CDR3 nucleotides read TGCAGTGCCCTGTTCAGGGATTTAGGCACAGATACGCAGTATTTT. V gene TRBV20-1 combines with J gene TRBJ2-3; tentative D call: TRBD1 (5 bases). The V and J ends lost 6 bases and 1 base respectively, with 17 bases between them. The CDR3 spans 15 residues. CDR1 is DFQATT and CDR2 is SNEGSKA in the germline V gene (reference sequence).